Following are 31 T cell receptor beta chains from one sample sequenced in a study of T-cell memory formation after mild COVID-19. TCRdb recomputed calls from the 5' RACE reads with MiXCR, one row per CDR3 protein. Altogether more than 250,000 distinct CDR3 sequences are present, around 17% being singletons, with the ten largest covering under 30%. Sequenced material: PBMCs or a T cell subset sorted from them (not recorded which). The receptors were gathered from a man in his late teens or twenties who had mild COVID-19 (a few samples of this study predate the infection). Cell type and time point are not known.

This clonotype was recorded a few times. This sequence joins TRBV2 and TRBJ2-3, with D hard to call. The CDR3 contains 15 residues. Germline CDR1 and CDR2: SNHLY and FYNNEI. V shed 4 bases and J shed 1 base, with 12 bases lying between them. CDR3 DNA sequence: TGTGCCAGCAGTGTTGGCCCGCCGGGCACAGATACGCAGTATTTT. This sequence encodes CASSVGPPGTDTQYF.

J is TRBJ1-3 and V is TRBV7-2; the D is unclear. Germline V lookup: CDR1 SGHTA, CDR2 FQGNSA. V was pared by 5 bases and J by 4 bases, with 9 bases between. CDR3 length equals 13 residues. CDR3 nucleotides: TGTGCCAGCAGCATAGGAGGGGGAAACACCATATATTTT. Translated: CASSIGGGNTIYF. The variable domain in full, with the rest retrieved from reference TRBV7-2 and TRBJ1-3, is GAGVSQSPSNKVTEKGKDVELRCDPISGHTALYWYRQSLGQGLEFLIYFQGNSAPDKSGLPSDRFSAERTGGSVSTLTIQRTQQEDSAVYLCASSIGGGNTIYFGEGSWLTVV.

This clonotype was counted between two and nine times. The chain has TRBV15 and TRBJ2-3; D tentatively fits TRBD1 or TRBD2 (5 bases each). This CDR3 comprises 14 residues. In germline, CDR1 is LNHNV, CDR2 YYDKDF (reference sequence). The V and J ends lost 9 bases and 0 bases respectively, with 13 bases between them. This CDR3 is CATTEGHSTDTQYF. CDR3 nucleotides: TGTGCCACTACCGAGGGGCATAGCACAGATACGCAGTATTTT.

In this sample, this clonotype turned up many times. V gene TRBV6-5 combines with J gene TRBJ1-2, with a possible D match to TRBD1 (5 bases). Per the germline V gene, CDR1 is MNHEY and CDR2 is SVGAGI. The V gene lost 5 bases and the J gene lost 3 bases, with 10 bases spanning the gap. The CDR3 contains 13 residues. CDR3: CASSRGADYGYTF. The CDR3 DNA is TGTGCCAGCAGTCGTGGGGCAGACTATGGCTACACCTTC.

This clonotype was observed once. This chain joins TRBV4-3 and TRBJ1-2; TRBD1 might be the D (6 bases). Germline CDR1 is LGHNA and CDR2 is YSLEER. Trimming pared 1 base from V and 6 bases from J, leaving 15 bases between. The CDR3 contains 15 residues. The CDR3 is CASSQGTGNLHGYTF. CDR3 nucleotide sequence: TGCGCCAGCAGCCAAGGCACAGGGAATCTGCATGGCTACACCTTC.

The chain combines TRBV13 with TRBJ2-7; D call uncertain. The CDR3 spans 13 residues. V was cut by 0 bases and J by 6 bases, with 9 bases left in between. CDR1 and CDR2 from the germline V gene are PRHDT and FYEKMQ (reference sequence). CDR3 sequence (DNA): TGTGCCAGCAGCTTAGGCCAGGCAACCGAGCAGTACGTC. It is translated as CASSLGQATEQYV.

The rearrangement links TRBV29-1 to TRBJ2-3, with D unresolved. V was shortened by 3 bases and J by 12 bases, with 10 bases between the two germline ends. The V gene's germline CDR1 is SQVTM and CDR2 ANQGSEA. The CDR3 has 10 amino acids. The DNA of the CDR3 is TGCAGCGTTGATCAAGACGGTCAGTATTTT. This encodes CSVDQDGQYF.

This clonotype was counted only a few times. V is TRBV6-5 and J is TRBJ2-1, with D possibly TRBD1 on 5 matching bases. From germline, CDR1 is MNHEY and CDR2 SVGAGI. V was clipped by 6 bases and J by 5 bases, with 17 bases between them. The CDR3 spans 15 residues. CDR3 DNA: TGTGCCAGCAGCCCCTGGGGCGCTCGCAACAATGAGCAGTTCTTC. This sequence encodes CASSPWGARNNEQFF.

This clonotype was observed once. The rearrangement links TRBV7-6 to TRBJ2-2; D not certain. Germline CDR1 SGHVS, CDR2 FNYEAQ. The CDR3 sequence is 15 residues long. V gave up 6 bases and J gave up 4 bases, with 15 bases separating them. CDR3 sequence: CASSFTGFSTGELFF. The CDR3, as DNA: TGTGCCAGCAGTTTTACTGGGTTCAGCACCGGGGAGCTGTTTTTT.

This clonotype was seen a few times. The chain has TRBV15 and TRBJ2-5, with 8 positions matching TRBD1. The V gene end was trimmed by 1 base and the J gene end by 0 bases; junction bases not matched to a gene: 4. This CDR3 comprises 16 residues. Per the germline V gene, CDR1 is LNHNV and CDR2 is YYDKDF (reference sequence). The CDR3 sequence is CATSRVRDRYQETQYF. For the CDR3, the DNA is TGTGCCACCAGCAGAGTGCGGGACAGGTACCAAGAGACCCAGTACTTC.

This rearrangement joins TRBV11-1 to TRBJ2-7; no definite D call. CDR3 length: 15 amino acids. Germline loops: CDR1 SGHAT, CDR2 FQDESV (reference sequence). The V end lost 5 bases, the J end lost 3 bases, and 17 bases lay between the germline ends. The CDR3 region is CASSLSDGNIYEQYF. DNA for the CDR3: TGTGCCAGCAGCCTATCCGACGGTAACATCTACGAGCAGTACTTC.

The CDR3: CSVAGGGEQFF. DNA of the CDR3: TGCAGCGTTGCAGGGGGCGGTGAGCAGTTCTTC. The rearrangement links TRBV29-1 to TRBJ2-1, with 8 bases identical to TRBD1. After removal of 4 bases from V and 9 bases from J, the junction contained 2 bases not matched to a gene. This CDR3 comprises 11 residues. The germline V gene encodes CDR1 SQVTM and CDR2 ANQGSEA.

This clonotype was observed a few times. The chain couples TRBV6-2 or TRBV6-3 to TRBJ2-1; 16 positions agree with TRBD2. V shed 2 bases, J shed 7 bases, and the junction held 2 bases outside the gene matches. CDR3 length equals 16 residues. Germline V gives CDR1 MNHEY, CDR2 SVGEGT. The CDR3 protein is CASSYGTSGGANEQFF. The CDR3 region has the DNA TGTGCCAGCAGTTACGGGACTAGCGGGGGGGCAAATGAGCAGTTCTTC.

The rearrangement links TRBV20-1 to TRBJ1-5; maybe TRBD1 (6 bases). V was pared by 6 bases and J by 7 bases, with 19 bases between. Germline values: CDR1 DFQATT, CDR2 SNEGSKA (reference sequence). This CDR3 is built from 14 residues. CDR3 bases: TGCAGTGCCCTGAGGGCAGGGGTCGGGCAGCCCCAGCATTTT. Amino acids: CSALRAGVGQPQHF.

This chain uses TRBV12-3 or TRBV12-4 with TRBJ2-5; 7 bases fit TRBD2. Losses at the gene ends were 3 bases for V and 4 bases for J; bases not matched to a gene: 14. CDR3 size: 17 residues. The CDR3 loop is CASSFGDGGGSRETQYF. DNA for the CDR3: TGTGCCAGCAGTTTTGGCGATGGGGGGGGTTCCAGAGAGACCCAGTACTTC.

V is TRBV7-9 and J is TRBJ1-2; maybe TRBD1 (5 bases). Trimming cost V 5 bases and J 0 bases, with 16 bases left between them. The CDR3 runs 16 residues. Germline CDR1 reads SEHNR; CDR2 reads FQNEAQ (reference sequence). Here the CDR3 reads CASSPTSGDPNYGYTF. The CDR3 DNA reads as TGTGCCAGCAGCCCGACCTCGGGGGACCCTAACTATGGCTACACCTTC.

The genes are TRBV11-2 and TRBJ1-2; the D gene is possibly TRBD1 (5 bases). V was trimmed by 1 base and J by 4 bases, leaving 10 bases between them. The V gene's germline CDR1 is SGHAT and CDR2 FQNNGV. The CDR3 runs 14 residues. The CDR3 protein is CASSLAGGFYGYTF. CDR3 nucleotide sequence: TGTGCCAGCAGCTTAGCGGGGGGGTTCTATGGCTACACCTTC. Filled out from reference TRBV11-2 and TRBJ1-2, the complete variable domain reads EAGVAQSPRYKIIEKRQSVAFWCNPISGHATLYWYQQILGQGPKLLIQFQNNGVVDDSQLPKDRFSAERLKGVDSTLKIQPAKLEDSAVYLCASSLAGGFYGYTFGSGTRLTVV.

The chain is built from TRBV27 and TRBJ2-5, with D unresolved. Per germline, CDR1 MNHEY and CDR2 SMNVEV (reference sequence). The length of the CDR3 is 13 residues. V lost 6 bases, J lost 4 bases, and 12 bases lay in between. The CDR3 loop reads CASSYGVGETQYF. CDR3 DNA: TGTGCCAGCAGCTATGGGGTCGGAGAGACCCAGTACTTC.

There are a few counts of this clonotype. V gene TRBV12-3 or TRBV12-4 combines with J gene TRBJ2-5; 11 bases match TRBD2. J gave up 5 bases and V 3 bases, and 8 bases lay outside the gene matches. The CDR3 is 16 residues long. In DNA form, the CDR3 reads TGTGCCAGCAGTTTTGGGCTAGCGGGGGGAGGTGAGACCCAGTACTTC. It specifies CASSFGLAGGGETQYF.

This clonotype has ten or more counts. The gene calls are TRBV5-1 and TRBJ2-2; 7 nucleotides align to TRBD1. Trimming cost V 4 bases and J 7 bases; bases outside gene matches: 7. Germline V CDR1 and CDR2: SGHRS, YFSETQ. There are 14 residues in the CDR3. The CDR3 region has the DNA TGCGCCAGCAGCACCGACAGGGAGCACGGGGAGCTGTTTTTT. It yields the protein CASSTDREHGELFF.

Ten or more counts support this clonotype. CDR3 protein: CASSLGPRPGRETQYF. As DNA, the CDR3 is TGCGCCAGCAGCTTGGGGCCCCGACCCGGCCGAGAGACCCAGTACTTC. The chain joins TRBV5-1 to TRBJ2-5; D call uncertain. The CDR3 spans 16 residues. The V gene lost 0 bases and the J gene lost 4 bases, with 16 bases spanning the gap. Germline assignment: CDR1 SGHRS and CDR2 YFSETQ.

The rearrangement links TRBV7-9 to TRBJ1-2, with 7 bases lining up with TRBD1. J gave up 5 bases and V 4 bases, and 1 base lay outside the gene matches. The germline gives CDR1 SEHNR, CDR2 FQNEAQ (reference sequence). The CDR3 extends over 12 amino acids. CDR3 in amino acids: CASSWDSYGYTF. The CDR3, as DNA: TGTGCCAGCAGCTGGGACAGTTATGGCTACACCTTC.

There are many counts of this clonotype. The V and J genes are TRBV4-3 and TRBJ2-3; the D is unclear. The CDR3 consists of 15 residues. V lost 1 base and J lost 6, with 14 bases in between. The germline V gene encodes CDR1 LGHNA and CDR2 YSLEER. The DNA for the CDR3 is TGCGCCAGCAGCCAAGTCATCGGCACGACGGATACGCAGTATTTT. Translation: CASSQVIGTTDTQYF.

This clonotype is a singleton in its sample. This chain links TRBV5-1 with TRBJ1-2, with D uncertain. V was pared by 1 base and J by 4 bases, with 14 bases between. The CDR3 extends over 15 amino acids. From germline, CDR1 is SGHRS and CDR2 YFSETQ. CDR3: CASSLPGVSPYGYTF. The CDR3 DNA reads TGCGCCAGCAGCTTGCCGGGTGTATCGCCCTATGGCTACACCTTC. The whole variable domain, remainder taken from reference TRBV5-1 and TRBJ1-2, is KAGVTQTPRYLIKTRGQQVTLSCSPISGHRSVSWYQQTPGQGLQFLFEYFSETQRNKGNFPGRFSGRQFSNSRSEMNVSTLELGDSALYLCASSLPGVSPYGYTFGSGTRLTVV.

This clonotype was seen many times. The V and J genes are TRBV13 and TRBJ1-2; D gene uncertain. The V gene's germline CDR1 is PRHDT and CDR2 FYEKMQ (reference sequence). The V gene lost 5 bases and the J gene lost 4 bases, with 17 bases spanning the gap. This CDR3 has 15 amino acids. The DNA for the CDR3 is TGTGCCAGCAGCCAATTTCCAGGTTTTAGCTATGGCTACACCTTC. This sequence encodes CASSQFPGFSYGYTF.

The chain carries TRBV29-1 and TRBJ1-1, with D tentatively TRBD1 (5 bases). The CDR3 extends over 13 amino acids. Between the trimmed V and J ends, which lost 7 bases and 2 bases, there was a span of 14 bases. Germline values: CDR1 SQVTM, CDR2 ANQGSEA. The CDR3 bases are TGCAGCGCCAAGACAGCAATTAACACTGAAGCTTTCTTT. As protein: CSAKTAINTEAFF.

The rearrangement joins TRBV20-1 to TRBJ1-4; D gene uncertain. The CDR3 contains 13 residues. CDR1 DFQATT and CDR2 SNEGSKA come from the germline V gene (reference sequence). CDR3 protein: CSWKPATNEKLFF. CDR3 coding DNA: TGCAGCTGGAAACCAGCAACTAATGAAAAACTGTTTTTT.

This clonotype was counted between two and nine times. The rearrangement uses TRBV4-1 and TRBJ2-3, with a possible D match to TRBD2 (7 bases). CDR1 and CDR2 from the germline V gene are MGHRA and YSYEKL. The V end was cut by 3 bases, the J end by 6 bases, with 19 bases between. The CDR3 is 16 residues long. CDR3 sequence reads: CASSHRFGGAVDTQYF. The CDR3 DNA reads as TGCGCCAGCAGCCATCGCTTTGGGGGGGCGGTCGATACGCAGTATTTT.

The chain links TRBV29-1 to TRBJ2-7; 9 bases align to TRBD1. CDR3 length: 14 residues. Germline CDR1 and CDR2: SQVTM and ANQGSEA. With 6 bases clipped from V and 3 bases from J, the junction kept 9 bases outside the gene matches. This CDR3 is CSVAPGQGLYEQYF. For the CDR3, the DNA is TGCAGCGTGGCTCCGGGACAGGGCCTCTACGAGCAGTACTTC.

This clonotype was detected a few times. This chain joins TRBV6-2 or TRBV6-3 and TRBJ2-1; no reliable D call. There are 11 residues in the CDR3. V was trimmed by 4 bases and J by 11 bases, leaving 9 bases between them. CDR1 MNHEY and CDR2 SVGEGT come from the germline V gene. The CDR3, as DNA: TGTGCCAGCAGTTTGTCCTGGAAGCAGTTCTTC. Protein: CASSLSWKQFF.

V and J are TRBV29-1 and TRBJ1-2, with 7 bases identical to TRBD1. V dropped 6 bases and J dropped 4; count of bases not matched to a gene: 8. There are 13 residues in the CDR3. From germline, CDR1 is SQVTM and CDR2 ANQGSEA. CDR3: CSVPAGGSYGYTF. DNA of the CDR3: TGCAGCGTCCCGGCAGGGGGGAGCTATGGCTACACCTTC.